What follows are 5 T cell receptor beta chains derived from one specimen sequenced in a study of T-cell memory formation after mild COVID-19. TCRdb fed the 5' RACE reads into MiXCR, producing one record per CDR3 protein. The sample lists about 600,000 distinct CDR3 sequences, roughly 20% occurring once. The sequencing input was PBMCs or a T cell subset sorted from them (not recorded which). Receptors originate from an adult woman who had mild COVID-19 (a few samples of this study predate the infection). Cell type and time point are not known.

CDR3 sequence (DNA): TGTGCCAGCAGTGATACCCTAACTAATTCACCCCTCCACTTT. It translates to CASSDTLTNSPLHF. The genes are TRBV25-1 and TRBJ1-6; no clear D. The V gene's germline CDR1 is MGHDK and CDR2 SYGVNS. V lost 3 bases to trimming and J lost 6 bases, with 9 bases between them. The CDR3 totals 14 residues.

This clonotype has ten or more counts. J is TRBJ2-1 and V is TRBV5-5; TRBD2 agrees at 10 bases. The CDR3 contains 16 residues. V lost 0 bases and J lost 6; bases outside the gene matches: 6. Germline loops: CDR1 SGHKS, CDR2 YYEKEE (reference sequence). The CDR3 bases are TGTGCCAGCAGCTTGGTAGCGGGGGGACTTTTCAATGAGCAGTTCTTC. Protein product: CASSLVAGGLFNEQFF.

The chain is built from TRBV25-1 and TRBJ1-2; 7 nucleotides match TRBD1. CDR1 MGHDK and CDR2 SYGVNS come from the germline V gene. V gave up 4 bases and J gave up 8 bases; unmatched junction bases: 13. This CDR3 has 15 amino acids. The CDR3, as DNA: TGTGCCAGCAGTGGTCCGGGACAGCGAATCCGGGGCTACACCTTC. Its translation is CASSGPGQRIRGYTF.

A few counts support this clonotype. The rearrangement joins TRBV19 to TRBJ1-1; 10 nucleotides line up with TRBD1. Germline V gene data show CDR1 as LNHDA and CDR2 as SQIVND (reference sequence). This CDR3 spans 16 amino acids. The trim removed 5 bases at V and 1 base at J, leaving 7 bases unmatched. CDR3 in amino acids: CASSDRGRLANTEAFF. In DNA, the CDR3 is TGTGCCAGTAGTGACAGGGGGCGACTAGCGAACACTGAAGCTTTCTTT.

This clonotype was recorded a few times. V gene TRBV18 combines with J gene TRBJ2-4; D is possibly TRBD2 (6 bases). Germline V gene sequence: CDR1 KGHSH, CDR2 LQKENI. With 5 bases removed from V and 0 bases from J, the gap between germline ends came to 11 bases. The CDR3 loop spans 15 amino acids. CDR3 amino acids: CASSERGIAKNIQYF. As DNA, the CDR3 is TGTGCCAGCTCAGAACGCGGGATAGCCAAAAACATTCAGTACTTC. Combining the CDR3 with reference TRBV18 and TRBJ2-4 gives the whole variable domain NAGVMQNPRHLVRRRGQEARLRCSPMKGHSHVYWYRQLPEEGLKFMVYLQKENIIDESGMPKERFSAEFPKEGPSILRIQQVVRGDSAAYFCASSERGIAKNIQYFGAGTRLSVL.